Listed below are T cell receptor beta chains from one sample, sequenced in a study of T cells in Graves' hyperthyroidism and ophthalmopathy. A single record per CDR3 protein comes from TCRdb applying MiXCR to the multiplex PCR reads. The sample includes over 250,000 distinct CDR3 sequences, under 30% of them seen just once. Sequencing input: blood. These receptors all come from a man aged 35 to 55 with Graves' hyperthyroidism that later progressed to Graves' ophthalmopathy. CDR3s include the opening cysteine and the closing phenylalanine or tryptophan. Each record gives: J gene, D gene, clone size, V gene, CDR3 protein, CDR3 DNA. The D gene is left open where the match is weak. Not every row has a clone size; where given, it reads once, few, many or a size class.

TRBJ2-7 - many TRBV24-1 CATSDWDPPYEQYF TGTGCCACCAGTGATTGGGACCCCCCCTACGAGCAGTACTTC
TRBJ2-2 - few TRBV30 CAWSWFRVNTGELFF TGTGCCTGGAGTTGGTTCAGGGTGAACACCGGGGAGCTGTTTTTT
TRBJ1-5 - many TRBV20-1 CSTRGDSNQPQHF TGCAGCACCAGGGGCGACAGCAATCAGCCCCAGCATTTT
TRBJ2-5 TRBD1 many TRBV19 CASNDRAETQYF TGTGCCAGTAATGACAGGGCGGAGACCCAGTACTTC
TRBJ1-6 TRBD1 many TRBV7-9 CASSLEGQPLHF TGTGCCAGCAGCTTAGAGGGACAGCCCCTCCACTTT
TRBJ2-7 TRBD1 - TRBV27 CASSSSWDSSYEQYF TGTGCCAGCAGTTCTAGTTGGGACAGCTCCTACGAGCAGTACTTC
TRBJ1-2 - - TRBV12-3/TRBV12-4 CASTLRTVVVAGFYGYTF TGTGCCAGCACCCTTCGGACAGTTGTCGTCGCCGGGTTTTATGGCTACACCTTC
TRBJ2-2 - many TRBV3-1 CASSHNLGELFF TGTGCCAGCAGCCATAATCTCGGGGAGCTGTTTTTT
TRBJ1-1 - many TRBV14 CASSRPSFNTEAFF TGTGCCAGCAGCCGGCCCAGTTTTAACACTGAAGCTTTCTTT
TRBJ1-1 - many TRBV6-2/TRBV6-3 CASSYSAENTEAFF TGTGCCAGCAGTTACTCGGCGGAGAACACTGAAGCTTTCTTT
TRBJ2-7 TRBD2 many TRBV28 CASKTSWVGEQYF TGTGCCAGCAAGACTAGCTGGGTGGGCGAGCAGTACTTC
TRBJ1-5 - many TRBV19 CASTMGYSNQPQHF TGTGCCAGTACCATGGGGTATAGCAATCAGCCCCAGCATTTT
TRBJ2-2 - - TRBV6-5 CASSYSQVGELFF TGTGCCAGCAGTTACTCGCAGGTCGGGGAGCTGTTTTTT
TRBJ1-1 - - TRBV6-5 CASSYWGSEAFF TGTGCCAGCAGTTACTGGGGTTCTGAAGCTTTCTTT
TRBJ2-7 - few TRBV28 CASGAGQMPNEQYF TGTGCCAGCGGGGCAGGACAGATGCCCAACGAGCAGTACTTC
TRBJ2-2 - many TRBV20-1 CSASQGTNTGELFF TGCAGTGCTAGTCAGGGGACGAACACCGGGGAGCTGTTTTTT
TRBJ1-2 - many TRBV12-3/TRBV12-4 CASSFGGLVGGYTF TGTGCCAGCAGTTTTGGGGGACTCGTGGGGGGCTACACCTTC
TRBJ2-5 - many TRBV12-5 CASGLHAPRRQETQYF TGTGCTAGTGGTTTGCACGCCCCACGGAGGCAAGAGACCCAGTACTTC
TRBJ2-5 - many TRBV20-1 CSARAPSETQYF TGCAGTGCTAGGGCCCCGTCGGAGACCCAGTACTTC
TRBJ2-3 - many TRBV24-1 CATNDRYSGDTQYF TGTGCCACCAATGACCGGTACTCGGGAGATACGCAGTATTTT
TRBJ2-7 - many TRBV30 CAWSRIYEQYF TGTGCCTGGAGTAGGATCTACGAGCAGTACTTC
TRBJ2-5 TRBD1 once TRBV6-1 CASSRQESGTGETQYF TGTGCCAGCAGTCGACAAGAGAGCGGGACAGGGGAGACCCAGTACTTC
TRBJ2-1 - few TRBV4-2 CASSQDGGNEQFF TGTGCCAGCAGCCAAGATGGCGGGAATGAGCAGTTCTTC
TRBJ2-2 - - TRBV30 CAFRANPNTGELFF TGTGCCTTCCGGGCCAACCCGAACACCGGGGAGCTGTTTTTT
TRBJ1-6 TRBD1 many TRBV6-1 CASSLAPGQGGSPLHF TGTGCCAGCAGCCTGGCGCCGGGACAGGGAGGGTCACCCCTCCACTTT
TRBJ1-5 - many TRBV5-6 CASSFADRNNQPQHF TGTGCCAGCAGCTTCGCTGACAGAAACAATCAGCCCCAGCATTTT
TRBJ1-1 TRBD1 many TRBV3-1 CASSLRQGWGAFF TGTGCCAGCAGCCTGCGACAGGGGTGGGGGGCTTTCTTT
TRBJ1-1 - many TRBV24-1 CATKAGTSRDGEAFF TGTGCCACCAAGGCAGGTACTTCAAGGGACGGTGAAGCTTTCTTT
TRBJ1-2 - - TRBV29-1 CSVTGNYGYTF TGCAGCGTGACTGGGAACTATGGCTACACCTTC
TRBJ1-1 TRBD1 many TRBV27 CASSSPNRGGEAFF TGTGCCAGCAGTTCTCCAAACAGGGGCGGTGAAGCTTTCTTT
TRBJ1-3 - many TRBV7-9 CASSPSGSSGNTIYF TGTGCCAGCAGCCCATCAGGGAGCTCTGGAAACACCATATATTTT
TRBJ1-2 TRBD1 many TRBV28 CASSFAGETGTYGYTF TGTGCCAGCAGTTTTGCGGGGGAGACAGGGACCTATGGCTACACCTTC
TRBJ2-7 - many TRBV7-9 CASSLALGGFVF TGTGCCAGCAGCTTAGCGCTTGGGGGTTTCGTCTTC
TRBJ2-7 - many TRBV5-5 CASSYLPRVYEQYF TGTGCCAGCAGCTACCTCCCCAGGGTCTACGAGCAGTACTTC
TRBJ2-7 TRBD2 - TRBV6-1 CASTREGNEQYF TGTGCCAGCACCCGGGAGGGGAACGAGCAGTACTTC
TRBJ1-1 - - TRBV18 CASSPRGRPEAFF TGTGCCAGCTCACCCCGGGGGAGACCTGAAGCTTTCTTT
TRBJ1-5 - - TRBV28 CASSEYPGTNQPQHF TGTGCCAGCAGTGAATACCCAGGAACCAATCAGCCCCAGCATTTT
TRBJ2-3 TRBD2 few TRBV30 CAWRVSLAGSTDTQYF TGTGCCTGGAGGGTCTCCCTAGCGGGAAGCACAGATACGCAGTATTTT
TRBJ2-2 - many TRBV2 CASRGFGAGELFF TGTGCCAGCAGGGGTTTTGGGGCCGGGGAGCTGTTTTTT
TRBJ1-1 - once TRBV6-5 CASSYVGARGTEAFF TGTGCCAGCAGTTACGTGGGGGCGCGGGGCACTGAAGCTTTCTTT
TRBJ1-5 - many TRBV20-1 CSARDGGNQPQHF TGCAGTGCTAGAGATGGGGGCAATCAGCCCCAGCATTTT
TRBJ1-1 - many TRBV20-1 CSARDHSKPLGTEAFF TGCAGTGCTAGAGACCACTCGAAACCCCTTGGGACTGAAGCTTTCTTT
TRBJ1-1 - many TRBV5-1 CASSVANRRTEAFF TGCGCCAGCAGCGTTGCAAACAGGAGGACTGAAGCTTTCTTT
TRBJ2-6 - - TRBV12-3/TRBV12-4 CASTATGANVLTF TGTGCCAGCACTGCAACTGGGGCCAACGTCCTGACTTTC
TRBJ2-7 TRBD2 many TRBV10-3 CAIREGTSGYEQYF TGTGCCATCAGGGAGGGGACTAGCGGCTACGAGCAGTACTTC
TRBJ1-5 - many TRBV12-3/TRBV12-4 CASKDSNRPQHF TGTGCCAGCAAGGACAGCAATCGGCCCCAGCATTTT
TRBJ1-1 - many TRBV2 CASSEDGLLMNTEAFF TGTGCCAGCAGTGAAGACGGCTTACTCATGAACACTGAAGCTTTCTTT
TRBJ1-2 TRBD1 - TRBV6-2/TRBV6-3 CASSYGETGGSRRGYTF TGTGCCAGCAGTTACGGGGAGACAGGGGGCTCCCGGAGAGGCTACACCTTC
TRBJ2-7 TRBD2 many TRBV12-3/TRBV12-4 CVSSARTSYEQYF TGTGTCAGCAGTGCCAGGACTAGCTACGAGCAGTACTTC
TRBJ2-7 TRBD1 many TRBV20-1 CSVRDRTYEQYF TGCAGTGTCCGGGACAGAACCTACGAGCAGTACTTC
TRBJ2-5 - many TRBV15 CATSSPMAVWETQYF TGTGCCACCAGCTCTCCTATGGCGGTATGGGAGACCCAGTACTTC
TRBJ2-7 - many TRBV11-3 CASSLEGSSTYEQYF TGTGCCAGCAGCTTAGAGGGCAGTTCGACCTACGAGCAGTACTTC
TRBJ1-1 TRBD1 many TRBV6-1 CASSEVGTGTEAFF TGTGCCAGCAGTGAAGTAGGGACAGGCACTGAAGCTTTCTTT
TRBJ1-1 - few TRBV12-3/TRBV12-4 CASSFWDTTEAFF TGTGCCAGCAGTTTCTGGGACACTACTGAAGCTTTCTTT
TRBJ2-7 - - TRBV6-2/TRBV6-3 CASTLGPLSTYEQYF TGTGCCAGCACCCTCGGACCTCTTAGCACCTACGAGCAGTACTTC
TRBJ2-7 - - TRBV18 CASSPPDSRADRLEQYF TGTGCCAGCTCACCACCGGACTCCAGAGCGGATCGGCTCGAGCAGTACTTC
TRBJ1-2 - many TRBV6-5 CASMLETGVYGYTF TGTGCCAGCATGTTAGAGACGGGGGTTTATGGCTACACCTTC
TRBJ1-1 - - TRBV27 CASGSGSLNTEAFF TGTGCCAGCGGTAGCGGGAGTCTTAACACTGAAGCTTTCTTT
TRBJ2-7 - many TRBV3-1 CASSQNRHLRYEQYF TGTGCCAGCAGCCAAAATCGGCATCTAAGGTATGAGCAGTACTTC
TRBJ2-7 - many TRBV5-1 CASSLNGGSSYEQYF TGCGCCAGCAGCTTGAACGGAGGGAGCTCCTACGAGCAGTACTTC